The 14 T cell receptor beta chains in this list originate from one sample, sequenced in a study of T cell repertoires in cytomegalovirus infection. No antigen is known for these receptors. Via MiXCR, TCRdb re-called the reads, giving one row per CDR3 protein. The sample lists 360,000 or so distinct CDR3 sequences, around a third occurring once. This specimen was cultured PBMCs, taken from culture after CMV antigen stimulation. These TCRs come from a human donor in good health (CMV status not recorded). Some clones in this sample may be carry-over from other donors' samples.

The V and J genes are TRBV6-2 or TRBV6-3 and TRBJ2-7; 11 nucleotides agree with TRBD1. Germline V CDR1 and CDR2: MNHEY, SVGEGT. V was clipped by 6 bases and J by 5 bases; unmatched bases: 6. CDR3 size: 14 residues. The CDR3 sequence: CASRGTGGSHEQYV. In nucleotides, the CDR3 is TGTGCCAGCAGGGGGACAGGGGGTTCCCACGAGCAGTACGTC.

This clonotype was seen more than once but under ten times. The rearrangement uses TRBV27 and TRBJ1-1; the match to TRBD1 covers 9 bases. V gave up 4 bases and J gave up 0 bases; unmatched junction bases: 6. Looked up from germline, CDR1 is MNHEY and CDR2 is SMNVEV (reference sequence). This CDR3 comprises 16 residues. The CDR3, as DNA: TGTGCCAGCAGTTCTCTACAGGGGGCAGTGAACACTGAAGCTTTCTTT. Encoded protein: CASSSLQGAVNTEAFF.

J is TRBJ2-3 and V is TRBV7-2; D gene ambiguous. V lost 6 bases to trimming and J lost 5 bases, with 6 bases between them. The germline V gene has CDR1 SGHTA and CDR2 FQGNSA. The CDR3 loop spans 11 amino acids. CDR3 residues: CASRPLDTQYF. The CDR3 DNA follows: TGTGCCAGCAGACCCCTAGATACGCAGTATTTT.

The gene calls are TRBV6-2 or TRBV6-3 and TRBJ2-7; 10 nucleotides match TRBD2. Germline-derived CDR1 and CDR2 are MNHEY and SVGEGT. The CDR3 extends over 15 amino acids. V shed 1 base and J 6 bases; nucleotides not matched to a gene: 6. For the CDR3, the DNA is TGTGCCAGCAGTTACTGGGCTAGCGGGAGATTCGAGCAGTACTTC. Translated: CASSYWASGRFEQYF.

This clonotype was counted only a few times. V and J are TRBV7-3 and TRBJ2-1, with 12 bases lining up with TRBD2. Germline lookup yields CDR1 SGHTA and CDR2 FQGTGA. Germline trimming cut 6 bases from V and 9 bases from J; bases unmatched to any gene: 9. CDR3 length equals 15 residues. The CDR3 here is CASSQRTSGKSEQFF. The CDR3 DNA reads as TGTGCCAGCAGTCAGCGGACTAGCGGGAAGAGTGAGCAGTTCTTC.

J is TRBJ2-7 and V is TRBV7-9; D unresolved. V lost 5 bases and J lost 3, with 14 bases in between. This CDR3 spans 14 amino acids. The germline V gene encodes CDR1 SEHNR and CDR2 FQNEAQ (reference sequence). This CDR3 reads CASSPQARNYEQYF. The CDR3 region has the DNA TGTGCCAGCAGCCCCCAGGCCAGAAACTACGAGCAGTACTTC.

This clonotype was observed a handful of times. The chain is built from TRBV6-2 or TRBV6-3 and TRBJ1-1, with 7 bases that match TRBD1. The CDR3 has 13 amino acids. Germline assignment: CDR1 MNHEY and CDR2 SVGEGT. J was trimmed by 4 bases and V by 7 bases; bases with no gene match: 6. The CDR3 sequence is CASTDTGVTEAFF. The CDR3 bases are TGTGCCAGCACCGACACAGGGGTCACTGAAGCTTTCTTT.

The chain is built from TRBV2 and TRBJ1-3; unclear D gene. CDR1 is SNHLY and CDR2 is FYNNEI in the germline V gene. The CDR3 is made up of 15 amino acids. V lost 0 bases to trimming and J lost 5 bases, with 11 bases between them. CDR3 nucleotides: TGTGCCAGCAGTGAAGCCAGGCAGAGAAGAAACACCATATATTTT. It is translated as CASSEARQRRNTIYF.

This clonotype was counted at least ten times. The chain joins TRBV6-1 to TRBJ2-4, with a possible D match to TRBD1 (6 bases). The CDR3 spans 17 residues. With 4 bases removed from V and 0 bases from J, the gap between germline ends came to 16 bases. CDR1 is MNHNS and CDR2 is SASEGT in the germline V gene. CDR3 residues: CASSAVWTVLAKNIQYF. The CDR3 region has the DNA TGTGCCAGCAGTGCAGTTTGGACAGTACTAGCCAAAAACATTCAGTACTTC.

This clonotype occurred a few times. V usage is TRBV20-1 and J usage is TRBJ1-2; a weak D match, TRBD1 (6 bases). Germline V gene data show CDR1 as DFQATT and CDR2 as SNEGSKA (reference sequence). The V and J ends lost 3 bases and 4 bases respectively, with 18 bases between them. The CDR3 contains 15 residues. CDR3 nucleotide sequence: TGCAGTGCTAGCCTCCTCGGGGGGGCGGGCTATGGCTACACCTTC. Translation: CSASLLGGAGYGYTF.

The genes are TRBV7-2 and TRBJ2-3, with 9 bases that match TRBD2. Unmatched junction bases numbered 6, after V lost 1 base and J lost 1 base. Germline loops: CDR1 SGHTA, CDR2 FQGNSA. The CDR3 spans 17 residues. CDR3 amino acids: CASSLGSGRGGTDTQYF. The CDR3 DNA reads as TGTGCCAGCAGCTTAGGTAGCGGGAGAGGAGGCACAGATACGCAGTATTTT.

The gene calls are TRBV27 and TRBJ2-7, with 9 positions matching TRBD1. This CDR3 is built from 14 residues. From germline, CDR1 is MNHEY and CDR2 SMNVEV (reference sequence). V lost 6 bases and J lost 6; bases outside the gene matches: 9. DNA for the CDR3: TGTGCCAGCAGCTCGGGACAGGGAACCTCCGAGCAGTACTTC. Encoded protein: CASSSGQGTSEQYF.

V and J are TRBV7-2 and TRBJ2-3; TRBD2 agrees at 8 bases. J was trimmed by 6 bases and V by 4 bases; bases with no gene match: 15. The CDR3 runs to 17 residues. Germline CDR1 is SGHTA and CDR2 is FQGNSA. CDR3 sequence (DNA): TGTGCCAGCAGCTCCCTTTCTAGCGGGCCCGACTCCGATACGCAGTATTTT. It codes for CASSSLSSGPDSDTQYF. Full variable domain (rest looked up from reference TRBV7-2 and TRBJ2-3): GAGVSQSPSNKVTEKGKDVELRCDPISGHTALYWYRQSLGQGLEFLIYFQGNSAPDKSGLPSDRFSAERTGGSVSTLTIQRTQQEDSAVYLCASSSLSSGPDSDTQYFGPGTRLTVL.

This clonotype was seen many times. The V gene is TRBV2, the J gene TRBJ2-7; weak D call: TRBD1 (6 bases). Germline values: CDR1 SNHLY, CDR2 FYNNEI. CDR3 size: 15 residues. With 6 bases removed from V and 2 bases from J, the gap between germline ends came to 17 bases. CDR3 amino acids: CASRVSRQDPYEQYV. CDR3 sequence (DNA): TGTGCCAGCAGGGTCTCCAGACAGGACCCCTACGAGCAGTACGTC.